What follows are 7 T cell receptor beta chains derived from one specimen sequenced in a study of blood T cell repertoires in COVID-19. Sequenced by immunoSEQ multiplex PCR; TCRdb stores in-frame clones only, minus some. The sample lists roughly 300,000 clones; 80% to 90% were seen once. The specimen was PBMCs or T cells enriched from blood (not recorded which). The receptors here all came from a woman in her forties with acute COVID-19.

The V call is TRBV6-6, the J call TRBJ2-1; tentative D call: TRBD2 (5 bases). With 9 bases removed from V and 1 base from J, the gap between germline ends came to 19 bases. The CDR3 is 16 residues long. The germline CDR1 and CDR2 sequences are MNHNY and SVGAGI (reference sequence). For the CDR3, the DNA is TGTGCCAGTTCGGACCGCGTGGCGGGTTCCTACAATGAGCAGTTCTTC. The encoded protein is CASSDRVAGSYNEQFF.

This clone has a single count. The chain carries TRBV5-1 and TRBJ1-6; D is unresolved. The CDR3 spans 17 residues. Looked up from germline, CDR1 is SGHRS and CDR2 is YFSETQ. V was clipped by 4 bases and J by 0 bases, with 14 bases between them. The CDR3 nucleotides are TGCGCCAGCAGCCCTCGTTTTGGGAGCTCCTATAATTCACCCCTCCACTTT. The encoded protein is CASSPRFGSSYNSPLHF.

The rearrangement joins TRBV5-1 to TRBJ1-6; no reliable D call. The V gene lost 4 bases and the J gene lost 5 bases, with 10 bases spanning the gap. Germline CDR1 SGHRS, CDR2 YFSETQ. CDR3 length: 14 residues. The CDR3 reads CASSQDGDNSPLHF. CDR3 DNA: TGCGCCAGCAGCCAGGACGGGGATAATTCACCCCTCCACTTT.

The chain links TRBV3-1 (or the pseudogene TRBV3-2) to TRBJ1-4; D is unclear. CDR1 is LGHDT and CDR2 is YNNKEL in the germline V gene (reference sequence). The V end lost 4 bases, the J end lost 4 bases, and 13 bases lay between the germline ends. The CDR3 is 15 amino acids. In DNA form, the CDR3 reads TGTGCCAGCAGCCTGAGGTCTACCCGTAATGAAAAACTGTTTTTT. Its translation is CASSLRSTRNEKLFF.

The V call is TRBV7-9, the J call TRBJ2-7, with 7 bases aligning to TRBD2. This CDR3 contains 14 residues. Germline V gene lookup returns CDR1 SEHNR and CDR2 FQNEAQ (reference sequence). The trim removed 1 base at V and 3 bases at J, leaving 3 bases unmatched. The CDR3 sequence: CASSLGGSIYEQYF. The CDR3 bases are TGTGCCAGCAGCTTAGGCGGGAGTATCTACGAGCAGTACTTC.

V gene TRBV7-2 combines with J gene TRBJ1-3; D not certain. This CDR3 is 15 amino acids long. Germline CDR1 reads SGHTA; CDR2 reads FQGNSA. Trimming cost V 5 bases and J 2 bases, with 13 bases left between them. CDR3 bases: TGTGCCAGCAGCCCCACATGGGGAGCTGGAAACACCATATATTTT. Its translation: CASSPTWGAGNTIYF.

The chain combines TRBV7-2 with TRBJ1-3; D is perhaps TRBD1 (5 bases). Germline V lookup: CDR1 SGHTA, CDR2 FQGNSA. V was shortened by 0 bases and J by 7 bases, with 10 bases between the two germline ends. The CDR3 has 14 residues. The CDR3 sequence is CASSLAKGMNTIYF. The CDR3 bases are TGTGCCAGCAGCTTAGCGAAGGGGATGAACACCATATATTTT.